A few counts support the clone carrying this TCR beta chain. The data were taken from a study of cytomegalovirus exposure and HLA in healthy donors. PCR involved 60 Vbeta and 13 Jbeta primers. Repertoires were generated with immunoSEQ multiplex PCR, while TCRdb's copy carries only in-frame clones and drops some. The sample shows more than 95,000 clones, approximately 16% of them seen only once. Germline V CDR1 and CDR2: SGHAT, FQNNGV. The CDR3 contains 14 residues. The V and J ends lost 1 base and 16 bases, in that order; junction bases with no gene match: 11. The chain uses TRBV11-2 and TRBJ2-1, with 9 bases identical to TRBD1. This TCR was recovered from a female donor in good health and CMV-seronegative. Sequencing used PBMCs. The CDR3 region is CASSLGNPGQGSFF. CDR3 nucleotide sequence: TGTGCCAGCAGCTTAGGGAATCCGGGACAGGGCTCCTTCTTC.